The entry below describes one T cell receptor (beta chain). These data are taken from a study of CD8 T cells in Susac syndrome. Sequencing of TCR beta was performed on blood CD8+ T cells and on blood CD4+ T cells. Negative isolation yielded the CD8+ and CD4+ T cells, while FACS enriched the TEMRA cells. Deletions cut 1 base from V and 8 bases from J, with 14 bases between. The CDR3 consists of 14 residues. CDR1 and CDR2 (germline): SNHLY, FYNNEI. Reverse transcription used roughly 0.45 to 1 ug RNA and random hexamers. TCRdb itself ran the immunoSEQ multiplex PCR reads through MiXCR, one entry per CDR3 protein. This sample has a few hundred thousand distinct CDR3 sequences; approximately 90% occur once, and the top ten carry roughly 0.13%.

Sequenced material: CD8+ T cells from PBMCs. The clonotype comes from a human donor with multiple sclerosis. J is TRBJ1-1 and V is TRBV2; D is possibly TRBD1 (6 bases). The CDR3 sequence is CASSEVGGTWEAFF. The CDR3 DNA reads as TGTGCCAGCAGTGAAGTAGGGGGGACCTGGGAAGCTTTCTTT. Supplemented by reference TRBV2 and TRBJ1-1, the full variable domain reads EPEVTQTPSHQVTQMGQEVILRCVPISNHLYFYWYRQILGQKVEFLVSFYNNEISEKSEIFDDQFSVERPDGSNFTLKIRSTKLEDSAMYFCASSEVGGTWEAFFGQGTRLTVV.